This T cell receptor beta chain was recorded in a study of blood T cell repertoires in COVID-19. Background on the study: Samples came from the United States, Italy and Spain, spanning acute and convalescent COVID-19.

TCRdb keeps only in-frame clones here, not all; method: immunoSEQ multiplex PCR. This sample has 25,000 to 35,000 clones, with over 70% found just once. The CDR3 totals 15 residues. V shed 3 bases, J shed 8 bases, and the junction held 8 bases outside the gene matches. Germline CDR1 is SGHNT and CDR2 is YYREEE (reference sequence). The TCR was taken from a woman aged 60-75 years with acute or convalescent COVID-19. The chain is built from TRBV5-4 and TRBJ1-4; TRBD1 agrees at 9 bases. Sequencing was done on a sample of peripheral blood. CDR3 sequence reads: CASSSNRGLREKLFF. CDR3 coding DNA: TGTGCCAGCAGCTCCAACAGGGGGCTTCGGGAAAAACTGTTTTTT.